This T cell receptor beta chain was documented in a study of cytomegalovirus exposure and HLA in healthy donors. Points from the study as a whole: Specificity for CMV antigens was confirmed in vitro for a few of the CMV-associated chains. Reportedly, diagnosis of cytomegalovirus status by the classifier showed high specificity and sensitivity.

Germline V CDR1 and CDR2: SGHRS, YFSETQ. This CDR3 comprises 14 residues. V was pared by 4 bases and J by 7 bases, with 1 base of the junction left unmatched. Amplification used 60 Vbeta primers and 13 Jbeta primers. Authors' analysis steps: Later reanalysis found 80 million or so unique TCR beta chains, 10 million to 14 million of them shared. Here immunoSEQ multiplex PCR was the method, and the copy in TCRdb shows in-frame clones only, minus some. That table is the source of V, J and clone size, and D and trimming were worked out from the DNA. Of about 70,000 clones in the sample, roughly 90% were seen once. With regard to this clone: Its antigen is not known.

The sequence derives from a woman aged 30 to 39 in good health and CMV-seronegative. Sequencing was performed on PBMCs. The chain combines TRBV5-1 with TRBJ2-1, with TRBD2 matching 14 bases. The CDR3 nucleotides read TGCGCCAGCAGCGGGACTAGCGGGAGTAATGAGCAGTTCTTC. Its protein is CASSGTSGSNEQFF.